This T cell receptor beta chain comes out of a study of blood T cell repertoires in COVID-19. Profiling relied on immunoSEQ multiplex PCR, and the TCRdb table lists in-frame clones only, not all of them. Seen here are 80,000 to 90,000 clones, approximately 90% observed once, and the top ten hold about 5.2%. V lost 0 bases to trimming and J lost 4 bases, with 9 bases between them. CDR1 is LGHNA and CDR2 is YNFKEQ in the germline V gene. This CDR3 has 14 amino acids. The chain joins TRBV4-2 to TRBJ1-1, with D maybe TRBD1 (6 bases). The specimen sequenced was peripheral blood. The sequence derives from a man aged 55 to 69 with acute or convalescent COVID-19. The CDR3, as DNA: TGTGCCAGCAGCCAAGAACAGGGAGTCACTGAAGCTTTCTTT. This sequence encodes CASSQEQGVTEAFF.